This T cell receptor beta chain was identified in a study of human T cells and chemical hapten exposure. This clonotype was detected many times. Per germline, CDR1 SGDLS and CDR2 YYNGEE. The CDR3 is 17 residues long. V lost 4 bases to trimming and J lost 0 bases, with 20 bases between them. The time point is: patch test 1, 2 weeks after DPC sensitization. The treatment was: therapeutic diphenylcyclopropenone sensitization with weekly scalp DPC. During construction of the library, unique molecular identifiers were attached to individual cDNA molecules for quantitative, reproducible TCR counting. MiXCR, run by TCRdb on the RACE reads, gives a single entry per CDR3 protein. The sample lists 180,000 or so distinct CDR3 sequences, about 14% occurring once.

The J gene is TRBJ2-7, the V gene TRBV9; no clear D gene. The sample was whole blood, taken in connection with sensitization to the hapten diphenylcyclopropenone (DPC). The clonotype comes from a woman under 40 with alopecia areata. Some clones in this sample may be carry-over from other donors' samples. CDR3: CASSPEPGGKTSYEQYF. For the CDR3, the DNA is TGTGCCAGCAGCCCAGAGCCGGGCGGAAAAACCTCCTACGAGCAGTACTTC.